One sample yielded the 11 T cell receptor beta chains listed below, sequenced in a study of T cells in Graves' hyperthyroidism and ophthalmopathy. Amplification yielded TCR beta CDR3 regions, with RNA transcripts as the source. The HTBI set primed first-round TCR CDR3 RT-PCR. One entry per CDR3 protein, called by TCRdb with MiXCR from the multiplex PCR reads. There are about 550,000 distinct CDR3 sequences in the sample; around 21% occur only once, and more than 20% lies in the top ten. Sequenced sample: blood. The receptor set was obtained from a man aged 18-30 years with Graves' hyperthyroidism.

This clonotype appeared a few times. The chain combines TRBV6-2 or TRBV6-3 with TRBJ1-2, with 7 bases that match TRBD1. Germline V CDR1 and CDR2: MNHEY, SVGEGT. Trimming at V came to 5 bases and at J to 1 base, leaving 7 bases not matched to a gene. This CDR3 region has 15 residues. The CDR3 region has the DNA TGTGCCAGCAGTACGGGAGGGGGCATTAACTATGGCTACACCTTC. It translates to CASSTGGGINYGYTF.

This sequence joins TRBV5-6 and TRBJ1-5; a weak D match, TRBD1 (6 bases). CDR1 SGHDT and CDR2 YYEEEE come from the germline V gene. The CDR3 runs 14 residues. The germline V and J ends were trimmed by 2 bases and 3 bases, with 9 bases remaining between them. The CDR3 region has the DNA TGTGCCAGCAGCTTCCGGGACACCAATCAGCCCCAGCATTTT. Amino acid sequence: CASSFRDTNQPQHF.

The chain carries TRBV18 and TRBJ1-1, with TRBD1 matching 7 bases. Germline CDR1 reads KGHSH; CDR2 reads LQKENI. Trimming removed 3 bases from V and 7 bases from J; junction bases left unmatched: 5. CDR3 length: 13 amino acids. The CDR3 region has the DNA TGTGCCAGCTCACCCGCCGGACAGGATGAAGCTTTCTTT. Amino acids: CASSPAGQDEAFF. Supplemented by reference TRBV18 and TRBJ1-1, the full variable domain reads NAGVMQNPRHLVRRRGQEARLRCSPMKGHSHVYWYRQLPEEGLKFMVYLQKENIIDESGMPKERFSAEFPKEGPSILRIQQVVRGDSAAYFCASSPAGQDEAFFGQGTRLTVV.

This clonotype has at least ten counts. CDR3 bases: TGTGCCAGTAGCTCCGGGGACACCCGAATCTATGGCTACACCTTC. Protein sequence: CASSSGDTRIYGYTF. The chain uses TRBV19 and TRBJ1-2; tentative D call: TRBD1 (6 bases). Germline V gene lookup returns CDR1 LNHDA and CDR2 SQIVND (reference sequence). Trimming removed 6 bases at V and 4 bases at J, with 18 bases between. This CDR3 is 15 amino acids long. Together with reference TRBV19 and TRBJ1-2, the CDR3 gives the full variable domain: DGGITQSPKYLFRKEGQNVTLSCEQNLNHDAMYWYRQDPGQGLRLIYYSQIVNDFQKGDIAEGYSVSREKKESFPLTVTSAQKNPTAFYLCASSSGDTRIYGYTFGSGTRLTVV.

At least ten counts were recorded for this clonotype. The CDR3 loop reads CAWIGGNKPEQYF. In DNA form, the CDR3 reads TGTGCCTGGATCGGGGGTAACAAGCCCGAGCAGTACTTC. The chain uses TRBV30 and TRBJ2-7; TRBD2 might be the D (6 bases). The CDR3 is 13 amino acids. V shed 4 bases and J shed 6 bases, with 16 bases lying between them. CDR1 and CDR2 from the germline V gene are GTSNPN and SVGIG (reference sequence).

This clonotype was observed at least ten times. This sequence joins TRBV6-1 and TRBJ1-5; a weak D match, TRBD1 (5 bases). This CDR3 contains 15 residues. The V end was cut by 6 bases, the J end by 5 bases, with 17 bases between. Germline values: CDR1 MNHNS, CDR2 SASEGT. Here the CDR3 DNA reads TGTGCCAGCAGCTTCTGGGACGGGGGAGATCAGCCCCAGCATTTT. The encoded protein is CASSFWDGGDQPQHF.

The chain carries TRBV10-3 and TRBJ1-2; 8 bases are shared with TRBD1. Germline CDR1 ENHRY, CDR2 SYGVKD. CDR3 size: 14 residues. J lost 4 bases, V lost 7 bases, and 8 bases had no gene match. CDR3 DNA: TGTGCCATCATCCCGGACAGGGACGGCTATGGCTACACCTTC. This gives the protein CAIIPDRDGYGYTF.

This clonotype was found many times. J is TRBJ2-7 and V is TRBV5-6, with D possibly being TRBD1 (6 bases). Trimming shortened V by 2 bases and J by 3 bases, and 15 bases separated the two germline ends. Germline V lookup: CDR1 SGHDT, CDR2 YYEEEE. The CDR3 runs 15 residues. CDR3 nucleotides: TGTGCCAGCAGCTTAGATACGGGACACCTCTACGAGCAGTACTTC. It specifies CASSLDTGHLYEQYF.

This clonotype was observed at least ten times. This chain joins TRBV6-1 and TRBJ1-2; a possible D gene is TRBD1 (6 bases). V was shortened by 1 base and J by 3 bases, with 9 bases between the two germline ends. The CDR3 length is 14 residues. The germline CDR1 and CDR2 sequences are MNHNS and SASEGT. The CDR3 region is CASSEGTAYYGYTF. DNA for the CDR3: TGTGCCAGCAGTGAAGGGACAGCCTACTATGGCTACACCTTC.

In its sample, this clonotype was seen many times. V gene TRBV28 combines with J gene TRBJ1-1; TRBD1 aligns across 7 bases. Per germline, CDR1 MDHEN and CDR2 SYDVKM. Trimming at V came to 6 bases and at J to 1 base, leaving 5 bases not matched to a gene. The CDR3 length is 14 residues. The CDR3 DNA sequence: TGTGCCAGCAGAACAGGGGAGGAGAACACTGAAGCTTTCTTT. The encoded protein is CASRTGEENTEAFF. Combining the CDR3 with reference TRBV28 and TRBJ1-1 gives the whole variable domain DVKVTQSSRYLVKRTGEKVFLECVQDMDHENMFWYRQDPGLGLRLIYFSYDVKMKEKGDIPEGYSVSREKKERFSLILESASTNQTSMYLCASRTGEENTEAFFGQGTRLTVV.

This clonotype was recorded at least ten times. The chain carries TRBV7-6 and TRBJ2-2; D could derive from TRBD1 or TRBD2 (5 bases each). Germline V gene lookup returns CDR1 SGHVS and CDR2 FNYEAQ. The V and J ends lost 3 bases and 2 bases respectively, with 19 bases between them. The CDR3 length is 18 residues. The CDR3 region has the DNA TGTGCCAGCAGCTTGGGGGAGCTATCAATAGGAAACACCGGGGAGCTGTTTTTT. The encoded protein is CASSLGELSIGNTGELFF.